This is a list of T cell receptor beta chains from one sample in a study of blood T cell repertoires in COVID-19. The repertoire was sequenced with immunoSEQ multiplex PCR; TCRdb's copy has only in-frame clones and lacks some. Among roughly 400,000 clones listed, 85% to 90% were seen once. Input material: PBMCs or T cells enriched from blood (not recorded which). The receptors derive from a woman aged 45 to 65 who had recovered from COVID-19. The conserved cysteine and the conserved F or W are not part of the CDR3 here. Clone size is given for some rows only: seen once, a few or many times, or a class if the clone is expanded.

ASSLGAGNTEAF TRBV5-1 few TRBJ1-1
ASSQLAGGPYNEQF TRBV4-3 - TRBJ2-1
SALQGYEQY TRBV20-1 - TRBJ2-7
ASSLMDSQNTIY TRBV11-2 - TRBJ1-3
ASGTGGRSRYGYT TRBV2 - TRBJ1-2
ASSFGGGHQPQH TRBV28 - TRBJ1-5
ASSFTGGGGYT TRBV25-1 - TRBJ1-2
ASSEISGGKQPQH TRBV2 - TRBJ1-5
ASSINYQGEYEQY TRBV4-3 - TRBJ2-7
ASNLGANTGELF TRBV19 - TRBJ2-2
ASSQELGGGQPQH TRBV3-1/TRBV3-2 - TRBJ1-5
ASSLGTGLGAF TRBV5-8 - TRBJ1-1
ASSLGVSRVNQPQH TRBV7-9 - TRBJ1-5
ASSYADNRGEQY TRBV6-5 once TRBJ2-7
ASSGRTESGNTIY TRBV9 - TRBJ1-3
ASGRVLYEQY TRBV12-3/TRBV12-4 - TRBJ2-7
ATGEGGQQPQH TRBV7-2 - TRBJ1-5
ASRSTGNYGYT TRBV12-3/TRBV12-4 - TRBJ1-2
ASRRGPTSYEQY TRBV25-1 - TRBJ2-7
ASRTTGGRYEQY TRBV6-5 - TRBJ2-7
ASSAPLAGAGTDTQY TRBV9 - TRBJ2-3
ASSRLTSYNEQF TRBV11-2 - TRBJ2-1
ASSVSWLSGNTIY TRBV7-2 - TRBJ1-3
ASSSEQGKAF TRBV7-9 - TRBJ1-1
ASSLGQENSPLH TRBV2 - TRBJ1-6
AITGLENTEAF TRBV10-3 - TRBJ1-1
ASSNGAGTIRDTEAF TRBV5-1 - TRBJ1-1
ASSSRDSPNEKLF TRBV7-7 - TRBJ1-4
ASSPDRGGGELF TRBV5-4 - TRBJ2-2
SVRGATDTQY TRBV29-1 - TRBJ2-3
AISDSGIEAF TRBV10-3 - TRBJ1-1
ASSTRQGVHEQY TRBV7-2 - TRBJ2-7
ASSKGTGTEAF TRBV5-4 - TRBJ1-1
ARSPLGQGPATNEKLF TRBV5-3 - TRBJ1-4
ASRTANYGYT TRBV9 - TRBJ1-2
ASSWGRTQETQY TRBV5-1 - TRBJ2-5
ASSVGQSNQPQH TRBV2 - TRBJ1-5
ASSEQGRGNEQY TRBV5-1 - TRBJ2-7
ASGRGGVDNSPLH TRBV2 - TRBJ1-6
ASTETGSPTNEKLF TRBV27 - TRBJ1-4
ASSQGLLGTEAF TRBV4-3 - TRBJ1-1
ASTLASSYEQY TRBV11-2 - TRBJ2-7
ASSLPRTGWNEQF TRBV7-9 - TRBJ2-1
ATSRDRGSDTEAF TRBV15 - TRBJ1-1
ASSLDRADYGYT TRBV5-1 - TRBJ1-2
ASSFGSTVWTEAF TRBV27 - TRBJ1-1
ASSPAGGYSGNTIY TRBV7-7 - TRBJ1-3
ASSHRTYGYT TRBV19 - TRBJ1-2